This TCR beta chain was retrieved from a study of blood T cells in healthy people across ages. Then a second PCR, running roughly 7 to 11 cycles, was carried out with a sample-barcoded 5' primer and a J-beta primer mix. With 12 random nucleotides, a template-switch adaptor tagged each individual cDNA molecule. In TCRdb, the 5' RACE reads were re-called with MiXCR into one record per CDR3 protein. The table records approximately 1,000,000 distinct CDR3 sequences, 45% of them present only once. This clonotype was observed a few times. Its specificity is unknown. The CDR3 is 13 amino acids. Trimming stripped 0 bases from V and 12 bases from J, with 12 bases between. Overall study results and limits: A strong correlation was seen between TCR beta diversity and naive T cell percentage. What prevented conclusive comparison of naive and antigen-experienced cells was that PBMCs were unsorted.

The receptor's source is a woman in her sixties in good health. Sequenced: blood. The V gene is TRBV12-3 or TRBV12-4, the J gene TRBJ2-1; D unclear. The CDR3 DNA reads as TGTGCCAGCAGTTTAGCGCTTCGAGTGGTGCAGTTCTTC. Its translation is CASSLALRVVQFF.